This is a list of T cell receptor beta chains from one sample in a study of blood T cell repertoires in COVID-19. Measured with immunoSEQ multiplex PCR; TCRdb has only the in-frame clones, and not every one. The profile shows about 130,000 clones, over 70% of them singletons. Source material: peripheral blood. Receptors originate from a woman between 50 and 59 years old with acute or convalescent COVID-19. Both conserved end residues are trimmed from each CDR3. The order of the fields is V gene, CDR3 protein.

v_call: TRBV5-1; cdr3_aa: ASSSRELVHVTEAF
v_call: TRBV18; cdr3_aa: ASSPASLADTQY
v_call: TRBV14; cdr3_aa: ASSQKNSHDYT
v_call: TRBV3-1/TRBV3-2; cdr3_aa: ASSPTRDTTYGYT
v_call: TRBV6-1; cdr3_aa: ASSEKRSGANVLT
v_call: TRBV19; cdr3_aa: ASSPLGQGYSNQPQH
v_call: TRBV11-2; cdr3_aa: ASSSLKGYDNEQF
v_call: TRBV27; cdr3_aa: ASSFLGQGGTDTQY
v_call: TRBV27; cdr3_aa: ASRQGIAGNSGQPQH
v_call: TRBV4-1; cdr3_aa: ASSQGLEAGIYGYT
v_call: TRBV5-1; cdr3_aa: ASSSFGQDTEAF
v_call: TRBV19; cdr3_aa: ASSPRLNVEPDTQY
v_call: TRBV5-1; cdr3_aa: ASSPTGGTYEQY
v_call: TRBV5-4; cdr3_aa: ASSLKGGYYGYT
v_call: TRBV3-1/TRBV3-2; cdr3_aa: ASSQERGELAGDSLTDTQY
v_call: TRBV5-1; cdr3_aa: ASSAMGQGVNEQF
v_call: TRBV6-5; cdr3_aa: ASSPGSRNQPQH
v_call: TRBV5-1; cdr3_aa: ASSSSGSGEETQY
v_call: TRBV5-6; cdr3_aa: ASSLQGFGYEQY
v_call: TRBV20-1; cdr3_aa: SASSGTYEQY
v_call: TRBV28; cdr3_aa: ASRSSGRANTGELF
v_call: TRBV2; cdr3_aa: ASSGRAMNTEAF
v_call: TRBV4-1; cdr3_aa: ASSQDMRTRSADTQY
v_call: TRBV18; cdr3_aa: ASSSGTGRSGANVLT
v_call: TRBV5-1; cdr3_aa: ASSPGLAGVRQETQY
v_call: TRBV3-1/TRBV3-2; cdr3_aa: ASSRVGVNEQF
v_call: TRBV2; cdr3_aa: ASSEGRRQPQH
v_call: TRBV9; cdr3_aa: ASSASWDSSGNTIY
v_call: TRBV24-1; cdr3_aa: ATSSSGEGRETQY
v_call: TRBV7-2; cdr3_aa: ASSPPGGEQY
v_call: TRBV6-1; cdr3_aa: ASRPGLAGTDTQY
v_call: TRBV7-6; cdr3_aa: ASSSLPGQGTYGYT
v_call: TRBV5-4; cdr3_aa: ASSFPSGSSYEQY
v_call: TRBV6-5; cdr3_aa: AIQLLQGQPQH
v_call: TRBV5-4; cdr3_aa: ASSLMTGENEQY
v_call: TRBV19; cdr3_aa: ASSINRSYGYT
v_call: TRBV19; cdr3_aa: ASTKGGASYYGYT
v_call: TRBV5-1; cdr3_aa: ASSYTGGGGYT
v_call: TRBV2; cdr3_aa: ASSEPDGIPKDTQY
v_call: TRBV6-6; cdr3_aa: ASSGAYDGYT
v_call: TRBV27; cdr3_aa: ASSLYGQNNEQF
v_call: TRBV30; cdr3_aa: AWSHATSSGQY
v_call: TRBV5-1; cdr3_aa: ASSFESNTEAF
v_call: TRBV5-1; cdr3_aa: ASSLTGVSNTGELF
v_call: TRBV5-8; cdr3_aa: ASSSRRLSNQPQH
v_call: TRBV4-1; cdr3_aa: ASSRGQQDTIY
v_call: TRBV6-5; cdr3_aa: ASSQDSYGYT
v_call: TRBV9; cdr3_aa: ASSVSGTGGTGELF
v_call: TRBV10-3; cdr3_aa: ATEPGTGGIVDSEAF